The rows below give T cell receptor beta chains drawn from one sample of a study of cytomegalovirus exposure and HLA in healthy donors. Method: immunoSEQ multiplex PCR; TCRdb's copy keeps in-frame clones and lacks some. Found here are 50,000 to 75,000 clones; the top ten clones hold around 2.1%. Sequencing was done on a sample of PBMCs. The receptors come from a woman aged 18 to 35 in good health and CMV-seronegative. The CDR3 runs from the conserved cysteine through the conserved F or W. A D gene is named only where the DNA matches it firmly.

j_call v_call d_call cdr3_aa cdr3_nt
TRBJ1-2 TRBV4-1 . CASSQGDIRGDDGYTF TGCGCCAGCAGCCAAGGTGATATCAGGGGAGATGATGGCTACACCTTC
TRBJ1-2 TRBV30 TRBD1 CAWSVIGTGKGYTF TGTGCCTGGAGTGTAATCGGGACAGGGAAAGGCTACACCTTC
TRBJ1-1 TRBV2 . CASSQGAMNTEAFF TGTGCCAGCAGTCAGGGCGCGATGAACACTGAAGCTTTCTTT
TRBJ2-2 TRBV15 TRBD1 CATSRRQGVAGELFF TGTGCCACCAGCAGACGACAGGGGGTCGCCGGGGAGCTGTTTTTT
TRBJ2-2 TRBV7-7 . CASSLIRATNTGELFF TGTGCCAGCAGCTTAATCAGGGCTACGAACACCGGGGAGCTGTTTTTT
TRBJ2-1 TRBV19 . CASSIVYNEQFF TGTGCCAGTAGTATAGTATACAATGAGCAGTTCTTC
TRBJ2-3 TRBV6-6 . CASSYSAGWVADTQYF TGTGCCAGCAGTTACTCGGCGGGATGGGTCGCAGATACGCAGTATTTT
TRBJ2-2 TRBV27 . CASSLRGGSGELFF TGTGCCAGCAGTTTACGGGGTGGGTCCGGGGAGCTGTTTTTT
TRBJ2-2 TRBV5-1 . CASSFWRNTGELFF TGCGCCAGCAGCTTCTGGAGGAACACCGGGGAGCTGTTTTTT
TRBJ1-6 TRBV19 . CASREGDGAYNSPLHF TGTGCCAGTCGGGAGGGGGATGGAGCCTATAATTCACCCCTCCACTTT
TRBJ1-5 TRBV6-1 . CASSSQEGGQPQHF TGTGCCAGCAGTAGTCAGGAGGGAGGGCAGCCCCAGCATTTT
TRBJ2-2 TRBV21-1 . CASSKERATSAGELFF TGTGCCAGCAGCAAAGAGCGGGCCACGAGTGCCGGGGAGCTGTTTTTT
TRBJ2-1 TRBV4-2 TRBD2 CASSQEGPGLAVHEQFF TGTGCCAGCAGCCAAGAGGGCCCGGGACTAGCTGTCCATGAGCAGTTCTTC
TRBJ1-2 TRBV5-1 . CASSLDTGRGGYTF TGCGCCAGCAGCTTGGACACAGGGAGGGGAGGCTACACCTTC
TRBJ2-1 TRBV10-1 TRBD1 CASRGSTGPYNEQFF TGCGCCAGCAGGGGGTCGACAGGGCCCTACAATGAGCAGTTCTTC
TRBJ1-1 TRBV29-1 . CSVEGGILNTEAFF TGCAGCGTTGAAGGCGGGATTTTGAACACTGAAGCTTTCTTT